The 14 T cell receptor beta chains given below trace back to one sample, sequenced in a study of CD8 T cells in ankylosing spondylitis. TCRdb itself ran the 5' RACE reads through MiXCR, one entry per CDR3 protein. The table lists approximately 250,000 distinct CDR3 sequences, roughly a tenth of them singletons. The sample was blood, either unsorted or a sorted T cell fraction (not recorded which). These TCRs come from a male donor with ankylosing spondylitis or in good health (not recorded which).

This clonotype was counted a few times. V is TRBV3-1 and J is TRBJ2-3; TRBD2 aligns across 9 bases. V lost 4 bases and J lost 2; bases outside the gene matches: 7. CDR3 size: 16 residues. CDR1 is LGHDT, CDR2 YNNKEL, per germline (reference sequence). CDR3 DNA: TGTGCCAGCAGCCCCAACGGCGGGGGGGCCACAGATACGCAGTATTTT. Translation: CASSPNGGGATDTQYF.

In this sample, this clonotype turned up many times. The CDR3, as DNA: TGTGCCAGCAGCTTCACACCCACAGATACGCAGTATTTT. This sequence encodes CASSFTPTDTQYF. The chain uses TRBV7-2 and TRBJ2-3; D gene unclear. The ends were cut back, 3 bases at V and 2 bases at J, with 6 bases in the middle. Germline CDR1 and CDR2: SGHTA and FQGNSA. This CDR3 spans 13 amino acids. Full variable domain (rest looked up from reference TRBV7-2 and TRBJ2-3): GAGVSQSPSNKVTEKGKDVELRCDPISGHTALYWYRQSLGQGLEFLIYFQGNSAPDKSGLPSDRFSAERTGGSVSTLTIQRTQQEDSAVYLCASSFTPTDTQYFGPGTRLTVL.

This clonotype was counted many times. The V gene is TRBV21-1, the J gene TRBJ2-5; the table's D call, TRBD1, was not checked against the DNA. TRBV21-1 is tagged as a pseudogene. This CDR3 comprises 18 residues. The CDR3 loop reads CASSNERQKKGVGETQYF. CDR3 DNA sequence: TGTGCCAGCAGCAATGAGAGACAGAAGAAAGGGGTAGGGGAGACCCAGTACTTC.

This clonotype has a count of ten or more. V gene TRBV20-1 combines with J gene TRBJ2-3, with D maybe TRBD2 (6 bases). Germline V gives CDR1 DFQATT, CDR2 SNEGSKA (reference sequence). Trimming shortened V by 6 bases and J by 7 bases, and 23 bases separated the two germline ends. This CDR3 is 15 amino acids long. The CDR3 protein is CSASELALGLNTQYF. CDR3 nucleotides: TGCAGTGCATCGGAACTAGCCCTGGGGTTAAATACGCAGTATTTT.

This chain joins TRBV2 and TRBJ1-5; no clear D. Trimming left V 7 bases short and J 3 bases short, with 16 bases between. Germline loops: CDR1 SNHLY, CDR2 FYNNEI. The CDR3 is 15 amino acids. CDR3 DNA: TGTGCCAGCACCCCCCTGACACAGACCAATCAGCCCCAGCATTTT. Its translation: CASTPLTQTNQPQHF.

In this sample, this clonotype turned up many times. This sequence joins TRBV12-3 or TRBV12-4 and TRBJ2-1; 7 bases are a match to TRBD2. The CDR3 has 13 amino acids. J gave up 5 bases and V 6 bases, and 4 bases lay outside the gene matches. The CDR3: CASRGLENNEQFF. DNA for the CDR3: TGTGCCAGCAGAGGACTAGAAAACAATGAGCAGTTCTTC.

The rearrangement uses TRBV4-1 and TRBJ1-1; D is unclear. V shed 7 bases and J shed 6 bases, with 21 bases lying between them. CDR1 is MGHRA, CDR2 YSYEKL, per germline. The CDR3 runs to 15 residues. In DNA, the CDR3 is TGCGCCAGCAACTCGGCCCCCCTGTCTGTCCCTGAAGCTTTCTTT. This translates into CASNSAPLSVPEAFF.

This clonotype was recorded many times. The rearrangement links TRBV5-1 to TRBJ2-7; 8 bases match TRBD1. CDR3 length: 16 residues. The germline gives CDR1 SGHRS, CDR2 YFSETQ. V was pared by 0 bases and J by 1 base, with 6 bases of the junction left unmatched. The CDR3 DNA reads TGCGCCAGCAGCTTGGGGACAGGGACAGTGTCCTACGAGCAGTACTTC. It specifies CASSLGTGTVSYEQYF.

This clonotype came up once. This could be a read error, since a much larger clone is one nucleotide away. This chain connects TRBV27 to TRBJ1-2; maybe TRBD1 (6 bases). The CDR3 is made up of 14 amino acids. CDR1 and CDR2 from the germline V gene are MNHEY and SMNVEV (reference sequence). Here the CDR3 DNA reads TGTACCAGCAGTCCGCCGACAGGAAACTATGGCTACACCTTC. Translation gives CTSSPPTGNYGYTF.

This clonotype is a singleton in its sample. The genes are TRBV7-9 and TRBJ2-1, with D possibly matching TRBD1 (6 bases). CDR1 SEHNR and CDR2 FQNEAQ come from the germline V gene (reference sequence). Between the trimmed V and J ends, which lost 0 bases and 6 bases, there was a span of 6 bases. There are 13 residues in the CDR3. The DNA for the CDR3 is TGTGCCAGCAGCTTAGCGACAGGCAATGAGCAGTTCTTC. Translated: CASSLATGNEQFF.

This clonotype was counted at least ten times. This chain joins TRBV28 and TRBJ2-7, with 7 bases matching TRBD2. Trimming removed 6 bases from V and 0 bases from J; junction bases left unmatched: 8. The CDR3 spans 15 residues. In germline, CDR1 is MDHEN, CDR2 SYDVKM. CDR3 nucleotide sequence: TGTGCCAGCAGCGCAGTGGGAGGGGACTCCTACGAGCAGTACTTC. This sequence encodes CASSAVGGDSYEQYF. The whole variable domain, remainder taken from reference TRBV28 and TRBJ2-7, is DVKVTQSSRYLVKRTGEKVFLECVQDMDHENMFWYRQDPGLGLRLIYFSYDVKMKEKGDIPEGYSVSREKKERFSLILESASTNQTSMYLCASSAVGGDSYEQYFGPGTRLTVT.

In this sample, this clonotype turned up a few times. The rearrangement uses TRBV7-2 and TRBJ2-2; D possibly corresponds to TRBD1 (6 bases). The germline V and J ends were trimmed by 5 bases and 4 bases, with 11 bases remaining between them. This CDR3 spans 14 amino acids. CDR1 is SGHTA, CDR2 FQGNSA, per germline. CDR3 sequence: CASSNRTVTGELFF. CDR3 coding DNA: TGTGCCAGCAGCAACCGGACAGTCACCGGGGAGCTGTTTTTT.

This clonotype turned up a few times. This sequence joins TRBV18 and TRBJ1-6, with D unresolved. The germline gives CDR1 KGHSH, CDR2 LQKENI. The V end lost 2 bases, the J end lost 5 bases, and 7 bases lay between the germline ends. The CDR3 consists of 14 residues. The CDR3 reads CASSPNGNNSPLHF. The DNA of the CDR3 is TGTGCCAGCTCACCAAACGGAAATAATTCACCCCTCCACTTT.

This clonotype was found a few times. V usage is TRBV7-9 and J usage is TRBJ1-1; no firm D call. CDR3 length: 15 residues. CDR1 is SEHNR and CDR2 is FQNEAQ in the germline V gene (reference sequence). Trimming took 4 bases from V and 1 from J, leaving 13 bases between them. CDR3 nucleotides: TGTGCCAGCAGCTCCCCGAAGGGCGGGAACACTGAAGCTTTCTTT. Protein product: CASSSPKGGNTEAFF.